Detailed here is one TCR beta chain. These data originate in a study of blood T cell repertoires in COVID-19. In the study overall: The origin of the acute and convalescent COVID-19 samples was the United States, Italy and Spain.

The germline V gene has CDR1 ENHRY and CDR2 SYGVKD. This CDR3 contains 16 residues. The trim removed 6 bases at V and 1 base at J, leaving 7 bases unmatched. Here immunoSEQ multiplex PCR was the method, and the copy in TCRdb shows in-frame clones only, minus some. This table has roughly 250,000 clones, approximately 92% appearing once. The sample comprised PBMCs or T cells enriched from blood (not recorded which). The TCR comes from a woman younger than 35 who had recovered from COVID-19. The genes are TRBV10-3 and TRBJ1-5; 9 nucleotides match TRBD1. This CDR3 reads CAISRGGQGSNQPQHF. Here the CDR3 DNA reads TGTGCCATCAGCAGGGGGGGACAGGGAAGCAATCAGCCCCAGCATTTT.